This record concerns one T cell receptor beta chain sequence. In the original workflow: The authors estimated nucleated cell counts from reference gene primer amplification. Data came from immunoSEQ multiplex PCR; TCRdb stores just in-frame clones and leaves some out. V and J calls and clone size are given by that table; D and trimming were obtained from the DNA. This repertoire shows roughly 180,000 clones, approximately 83% found once; its top ten account for about 6.7%. The data stem from a study of blood T cell repertoires in COVID-19. About the study: COVID-19 samples collected from the United States, Italy and Spain covered acute and convalescent phases. T cells, B-cell-depleted T cells, or PBMCs supplied cDNA or gDNA.

Enrollment of patients from Seattle took place during active infection, with longitudinal follow-up. The material sequenced was peripheral blood. This clonotype originated in a woman in her 40s with COVID-19, enrolled during active disease.

In DNA, the CDR3 is TGTGCCAGCAGTGAAGCTTACTCCGACAGGGGGAATGGCTACACCTTC. Encoded protein: CASSEAYSDRGNGYTF. The rearrangement joins TRBV2 to TRBJ1-2; TRBD1 matches 9 bases. Per germline, CDR1 SNHLY and CDR2 FYNNEI. The CDR3 is 16 amino acids. V was clipped by 0 bases and J by 6 bases; unmatched bases: 8.